This entry describes one T cell receptor beta chain. Its antigen is undetermined. Between the trimmed V and J ends, which lost 1 base and 0 bases, there was a span of 16 bases. The length of the CDR3 is 17 residues. From germline, CDR1 is SGHRS and CDR2 YFSETQ. The data were obtained in a study of shared clonotypes between healthy human individuals. Study results and limitations: As a rule, naive subsets had a larger estimated richness than memory subsets. Genetic and exposure-history diversity was limited by the few donors.

The authors split each subset's genomic DNA evenly across several immunoSEQ plates. The repertoire was sequenced with immunoSEQ multiplex PCR; TCRdb's copy has only in-frame clones and lacks some. Among some 2,000,000 clones listed, under 97% were seen once. Sequenced material: naive CD4+ T cells sorted from blood. Subset defined: CD45RA+ positively selected. The genes are TRBV5-1 and TRBJ1-1; D is ambiguous. The source is a man aged 18 to 30 in good health. CDR3 in DNA: TGCGCCAGCAGCTTGACGGCAGGTCCCTCTATGAACACTGAAGCTTTCTTT. Residues: CASSLTAGPSMNTEAFF. The entire variable domain, with the rest obtained from reference TRBV5-1 and TRBJ1-1, is as follows: KAGVTQTPRYLIKTRGQQVTLSCSPISGHRSVSWYQQTPGQGLQFLFEYFSETQRNKGNFPGRFSGRQFSNSRSEMNVSTLELGDSALYLCASSLTAGPSMNTEAFFGQGTRLTVV.